This TCR beta chain was sequenced in a study of blood T cell repertoires in COVID-19. Looking at the study overall: PBMCs, B-cell-depleted T cells, or T cells provided the cDNA or gDNA that made up the material.

V lost 0 bases to trimming and J lost 13 bases, with 19 bases between them. CDR3 length equals 15 residues. Germline CDR1 reads KGHSH; CDR2 reads LQKENI. Allocation to cohorts depended on clinical history reported by the participants. Profiling relied on immunoSEQ multiplex PCR, and the TCRdb table lists in-frame clones only, not all of them. The profile shows 140,000 to 150,000 clones, about nine tenths of them singletons. V gene TRBV18 combines with J gene TRBJ2-1, with D possibly being TRBD2 (6 bases). This TCR derives from a woman between 40 and 55 years old who had been exposed to COVID-19. The source material was PBMCs or T cells enriched from blood (not recorded which). The CDR3 here is CASSPPLARAPSQFF. For the CDR3, the DNA is TGTGCCAGCTCACCACCGCTAGCGCGGGCACCGTCACAGTTCTTC.